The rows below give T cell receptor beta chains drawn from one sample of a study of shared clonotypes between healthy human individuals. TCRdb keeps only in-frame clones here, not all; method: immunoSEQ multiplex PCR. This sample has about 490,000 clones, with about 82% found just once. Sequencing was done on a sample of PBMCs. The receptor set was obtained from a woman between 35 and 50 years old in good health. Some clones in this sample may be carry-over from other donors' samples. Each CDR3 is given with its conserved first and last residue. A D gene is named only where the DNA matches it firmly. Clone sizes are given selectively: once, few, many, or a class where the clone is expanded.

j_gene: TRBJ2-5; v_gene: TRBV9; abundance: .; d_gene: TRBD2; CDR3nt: TGTGCCAGCACCAAGGGGATCCTAGCGGGAGAGACCCAGTACTTC; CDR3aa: CASTKGILAGETQYF
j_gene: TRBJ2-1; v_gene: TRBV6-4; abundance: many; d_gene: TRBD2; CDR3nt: TGTGCCAGCAGTGACCTAGCGGGAGCGGGCAATGAGCAGTTCTTC; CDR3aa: CASSDLAGAGNEQFF
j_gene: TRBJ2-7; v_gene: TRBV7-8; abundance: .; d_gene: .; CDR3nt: TGTGCCAGCAGCTTAGTTACAAGGGGACGATACGAGCAGTACTTC; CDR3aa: CASSLVTRGRYEQYF
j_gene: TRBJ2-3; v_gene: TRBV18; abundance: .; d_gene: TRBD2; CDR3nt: TGTGCCAGCTCACCAGAATTAGCGGGAGCAGATACGCAGTATTTT; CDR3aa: CASSPELAGADTQYF
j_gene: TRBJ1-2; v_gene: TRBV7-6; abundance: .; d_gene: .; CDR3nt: TGTGCCAGCAGCTTAGCTCGCGGAGGGGCCTCTGGGGGCTACACCTTC; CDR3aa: CASSLARGGASGGYTF
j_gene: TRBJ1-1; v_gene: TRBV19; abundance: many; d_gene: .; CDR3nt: TGTGCCAGTAGTATTCTGGGAACTGAAGCTTTCTTT; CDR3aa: CASSILGTEAFF
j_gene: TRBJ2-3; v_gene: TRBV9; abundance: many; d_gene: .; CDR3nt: TGTGCCAGCAGCGTTGGGGATACGCAGTATTTT; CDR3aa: CASSVGDTQYF
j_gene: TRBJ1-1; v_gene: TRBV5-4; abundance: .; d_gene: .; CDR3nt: TGTGCCAGCAGCTTGGCGAGGGACGCTGAAGCTTTCTTT; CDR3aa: CASSLARDAEAFF
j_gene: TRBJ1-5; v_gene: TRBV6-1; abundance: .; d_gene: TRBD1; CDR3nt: TGTGCCAGCAGTGTGCAGGGAGACAGGGCCCAGCATTTT; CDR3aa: CASSVQGDRAQHF
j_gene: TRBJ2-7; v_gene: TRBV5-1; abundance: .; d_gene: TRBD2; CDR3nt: TGCGCCAGCAGCCCGGCTAGCGGTACGCCCACCAGGGCAAGGGGGCAGTACTTC; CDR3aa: CASSPASGTPTRARGQYF
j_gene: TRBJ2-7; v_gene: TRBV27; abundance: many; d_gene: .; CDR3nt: TGTGCCAGCAGTATCACCGGCCCAAGGGACTACGAGCAGTACTTC; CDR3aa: CASSITGPRDYEQYF